Following are 9 T cell receptor beta chains from one sample sequenced in a study of early T cells in non-severe SARS-CoV-2 infection. TCRdb called the 5' RACE reads again in MiXCR, with one record for every CDR3 protein. In the table there are 60,000 to 85,000 distinct CDR3 sequences, around 16% of which are singletons. The sequenced sample consisted of whole blood. The receptors here all came from an adult who was a healthcare worker with PCR-confirmed SARS-CoV-2 infection or an uninfected control (not recorded which).

This clonotype has just a few counts. This chain joins TRBV19 and TRBJ2-5; the D gene is possibly TRBD1 (5 bases). The CDR3 has 14 residues. Germline V CDR1 and CDR2: LNHDA, SQIVND (reference sequence). Trimming cost V 5 bases and J 1 base, with 11 bases left between them. The CDR3 DNA follows: TGTGCCAGTAGTCCGACAGATTCCCAAGAGACCCAGTACTTC. This gives the protein CASSPTDSQETQYF.

This clonotype was counted between two and nine times. J is TRBJ1-4 and V is TRBV6-2 or TRBV6-3; 7 bases match TRBD1. Unmatched junction bases numbered 6, after V lost 4 bases and J lost 4 bases. This CDR3 has 15 amino acids. Germline loops: CDR1 MNHEY, CDR2 SVGEGT. CDR3 sequence: CASSSHGTDNEKLFF. DNA of the CDR3: TGTGCCAGCAGTTCCCACGGGACAGATAATGAAAAACTGTTTTTT.

This clonotype was seen only a few times. This chain uses TRBV15 with TRBJ1-1; no firm D call. V was cut by 0 bases and J by 4 bases, with 12 bases left in between. This CDR3 has 15 residues. The germline V gene has CDR1 LNHNV and CDR2 YYDKDF (reference sequence). Here the CDR3 DNA reads TGTGCCACCAGCAGAGATATTTCTGTCGGCACTGAAGCTTTCTTT. This encodes CATSRDISVGTEAFF.

V is TRBV18 and J is TRBJ2-3; D gene unclear. Trimming took 3 bases from V and 0 from J, leaving 10 bases between them. CDR1 is KGHSH and CDR2 is LQKENI in the germline V gene. CDR3 size: 15 residues. CDR3 DNA: TGTGCCAGCTCACCCGACCGACGAAGCACAGATACGCAGTATTTT. Residues: CASSPDRRSTDTQYF.

This clonotype has just a few counts. The CDR3 protein is CASSPVFETGYTF. The CDR3 region has the DNA TGTGCCAGCAGCCCTGTTTTTGAGACCGGCTACACCTTC. The rearrangement links TRBV7-9 to TRBJ1-2; D is ambiguous. This CDR3 has 13 amino acids. V lost 5 bases to trimming and J lost 8 bases, with 15 bases between them. In germline, CDR1 is SEHNR, CDR2 FQNEAQ (reference sequence).

The chain employs TRBV6-2 or TRBV6-3 and TRBJ2-1; D unclear. The CDR3 contains 17 residues. Germline V gene lookup returns CDR1 MNHEY and CDR2 SVGEGT. V gave up 2 bases and J gave up 0 bases, with 14 bases separating them. For the CDR3, the DNA is TGTGCCAGCAGTTACCGGGTAGGCGAGAGCTCCTACAATGAGCAGTTCTTC. This sequence encodes CASSYRVGESSYNEQFF.

The chain joins TRBV5-1 to TRBJ2-5; 11 positions match TRBD2. The V gene end was trimmed by 3 bases and the J gene end by 3 bases; junction bases not matched to a gene: 10. The CDR3 is made up of 17 amino acids. Germline loops: CDR1 SGHRS, CDR2 YFSETQ. The CDR3 region is CASSSTGTSGLKETQYF. CDR3 sequence (DNA): TGCGCCAGCAGCTCAACCGGGACTAGCGGACTAAAAGAGACCCAGTACTTC.

The chain joins TRBV10-3 to TRBJ1-1, with a possible D match to TRBD1 (5 bases). The CDR3 totals 11 residues. CDR1 and CDR2 (germline): ENHRY, SYGVKD. V was cut by 10 bases and J by 6 bases, with 12 bases left in between. CDR3 sequence reads: CATRDSAEAFF. DNA for the CDR3: TGTGCCACCCGGGACTCCGCTGAAGCTTTCTTT.

This clonotype was counted only a few times. The genes are TRBV3-1 and TRBJ2-3; 8 positions agree with TRBD1. The CDR3 totals 17 residues. From germline, CDR1 is LGHDT and CDR2 YNNKEL (reference sequence). J lost 5 bases, V lost 5 bases, and 15 bases had no gene match. Here the CDR3 DNA reads TGTGCCAGCAGCGCCCCCGCACGGGCAGGGGGCATAGATACGCAGTATTTT. This translates into CASSAPARAGGIDTQYF.